This T cell receptor beta chain stems from a study of blood T cell repertoires in COVID-19. Across the whole study: Both acute and convalescent COVID-19 samples were obtained from the United States, Italy and Spain. The cDNA or gDNA used as material had been derived from T cells, B-cell-depleted T cells, or PBMCs.

Authors' analysis steps: Nucleated cell counts were estimated from reference gene primer amplification. Assay: immunoSEQ multiplex PCR; the TCRdb copy retains only in-frame clones and omits some. From that table come the V and J calls and clone size; the DNA was used to work out D and trimming. This table has about 69,000 clones, 80% to 95% appearing once. J lost 5 bases, V lost 4 bases, and 13 bases had no gene match. The CDR3 loop spans 16 amino acids. Germline values: CDR1 SGHTA, CDR2 FQGNSA. The sample taken for sequencing was peripheral blood. The receptor comes from an older woman with active COVID-19. The chain links TRBV7-2 to TRBJ1-2; 7 bases are shared with TRBD1. CDR3 sequence (DNA): TGTGCCAGCAGCTCGCCTGCAGGGGGAGCAGTTTATGGCTACACCTTC. Protein: CASSSPAGGAVYGYTF.